Listed here are 9 T cell receptor beta chains from one sample, sequenced in a study of blood T cell repertoires in COVID-19 (dated by TCRdb to the early 2020s). Library preparation employed the immunoSEQ multiplex PCR assay. TCRdb's version of the immuneACCESS table is confined to in-frame rearrangements and falls short of the full clone set. An unresolved V gene accounts for under half of the shortfall where checked; the remainder is of unknown origin. The sample table contains roughly 100,000 clones; only one count was recorded for roughly 90% of them. The top ten hold 6% of the sample. The sequenced sample consisted of peripheral blood. Receptors were obtained from a human donor in a cohort sampled during active COVID-19.

The J gene is TRBJ2-5, the V gene TRBV11-1; 9 bases map to TRBD2. Germline trimming cut 1 base from V and 0 bases from J; bases unmatched to any gene: 3. Germline CDR1 is SGHAT and CDR2 is FQDESV (reference sequence). CDR3 size: 16 residues. For the CDR3, the DNA is TGTGCCAGCAGCTTAGGCGGGGGGGGGTACCAAGAGACCCAGTACTTC. Amino acids: CASSLGGGGYQETQYF.

The chain couples TRBV12-3 or TRBV12-4 to TRBJ2-1; D is unresolved. V lost 3 bases to trimming and J lost 6 bases, with 3 bases between them. The CDR3 has 11 residues. In DNA, the CDR3 is TGTGCCAGCAGTTTTAGCAATGAGCAGTTCTTC. Its translation is CASSFSNEQFF.

The J gene is TRBJ1-3, the V gene TRBV7-9; D not certain. Trimming left V 5 bases short and J 2 bases short, with 16 bases between. Germline CDR1 is SEHNR and CDR2 is FQNEAQ (reference sequence). The CDR3 is made up of 16 amino acids. This CDR3 is CASSLIMEAPGNTIYF. CDR3 bases: TGTGCCAGCAGCCTTATTATGGAGGCTCCTGGAAACACCATATATTTT.

The chain has TRBV4-3 and TRBJ1-4; 7 nucleotides agree with TRBD1. From germline, CDR1 is LGHNA and CDR2 YSLEER. The CDR3 has 15 residues. The junction had 10 bases not matched to a gene; V was cut back by 7 bases and J by 5 bases. CDR3 sequence (DNA): TGCGCCAGCACTCCCTACAGGGGCAACAATGAAAAACTGTTTTTT. Translated: CASTPYRGNNEKLFF.

This chain connects TRBV6-1 to TRBJ2-1; TRBD2 agrees at 12 bases. This CDR3 is 18 amino acids long. Germline assignment: CDR1 MNHNS and CDR2 SASEGT. Trimming removed 3 bases from V and 3 bases from J; junction bases left unmatched: 9. In nucleotides, the CDR3 is TGTGCCAGCAGTGAGGAGACTAGCGGGGGCAAACGCTACAATGAGCAGTTCTTC. Translation: CASSEETSGGKRYNEQFF.

V gene TRBV7-9 combines with J gene TRBJ1-5; D unresolved. The germline gives CDR1 SEHNR, CDR2 FQNEAQ (reference sequence). V lost 0 bases and J lost 4, with 13 bases in between. The CDR3 sequence is 16 residues long. The CDR3 reads CASSLALPGENQPQHF. The CDR3 DNA sequence: TGTGCCAGCAGCTTAGCGCTCCCGGGAGAGAATCAGCCCCAGCATTTT.

The gene calls are TRBV3-1 (or the pseudogene TRBV3-2) and TRBJ2-1; D is perhaps TRBD2 (7 bases). Germline CDR1 reads LGHDT; CDR2 reads YNNKEL (reference sequence). V was trimmed by 0 bases and J by 7 bases, leaving 25 bases between them. This CDR3 is 19 amino acids long. CDR3 loop: CASSQDYVGRGGEWNEQFF. The CDR3, as DNA: TGTGCCAGCAGCCAAGATTACGTGGGTCGCGGGGGCGAATGGAATGAGCAGTTCTTC.

The chain is built from TRBV9 and TRBJ2-5; 13 positions match TRBD2. Germline lookup yields CDR1 SGDLS and CDR2 YYNGEE. V dropped 5 bases and J dropped 10; count of bases not matched to a gene: 14. The CDR3 loop spans 16 amino acids. This CDR3 reads CASSLRQGTSGIDQYF. In DNA, the CDR3 is TGTGCCAGCAGTCTACGACAGGGGACTAGCGGGATCGACCAGTACTTC. Full variable domain (remainder filled in from reference TRBV9 and TRBJ2-5): DSGVTQTPKHLITATGQRVTLRCSPRSGDLSVYWYQQSLDQGLQFLIQYYNGEERAKGNILERFSAQQFPDLHSELNLSSLELGDSALYFCASSLRQGTSGIDQYFGPGTRLLVL.

J is TRBJ2-5 and V is TRBV7-9; D may be TRBD2 (6 bases). V was trimmed by 5 bases and J by 2 bases, leaving 15 bases between them. CDR1 and CDR2 from the germline V gene are SEHNR and FQNEAQ (reference sequence). The CDR3 is 15 amino acids. CDR3 sequence reads: CASSTVWEVQETQYF. The CDR3 coding sequence is TGTGCCAGCAGCACCGTTTGGGAGGTACAAGAGACCCAGTACTTC.